This TCR beta chain was documented in a study of cytomegalovirus exposure and HLA in healthy donors. Study overall: An analysis done earlier identified 100 million to 140 million unique TCR beta sequences from about 179 million T cells. Assignment to the Caucasian-associated ancestry cluster applied to around four fifths of the roughly 410 genotyped donors. Study results and caveats: The study flagged 150 to 200 TCR beta chains as cytomegalovirus-associated. A later analysis reportedly found fewer N-insertions in an Asian-associated ancestry cluster than the roughly 670-donor mean.

V trimming: 7 bases; J trimming: 4 bases; junction bases outside the gene matches: 12. The CDR3 totals 14 residues. Germline assignment: CDR1 SQVTM and CDR2 ANQGSEA. On this clone itself: Its antigen is undetermined.

13 Jbeta primers and 60 Vbeta primers were used for the PCR. Data came from immunoSEQ multiplex PCR; TCRdb stores just in-frame clones and leaves some out. The table shows some 180,000 clones, with 65% to 85% occurring only once. V usage is TRBV29-1 and J usage is TRBJ1-1; the match to TRBD1 covers 7 bases. The material sequenced was PBMCs. This sequence originates from a man in his forties or fifties in good health and CMV-seropositive. In DNA, the CDR3 is TGCAGCGGCACCAACCAGGGGGTAAGCACTGAAGCTTTCTTT. As protein: CSGTNQGVSTEAFF. Drawing the rest from reference TRBV29-1 and TRBJ1-1, the complete variable domain is SAVISQKPSRDICQRGTSLTIQCQVDSQVTMMFWYRQQPGQSLTLIATANQGSEATYESGFVIDKFPISRPNLTFSTLTVSNMSPEDSSIYLCSGTNQGVSTEAFFGQGTRLTVV.